This TCR beta chain was recovered during a study of CD8+CD57+ T cells in acquired aplastic anemia. The germline V gene encodes CDR1 DFQATT and CDR2 SNEGSKA (reference sequence). CDR3 length: 14 residues. V lost 2 bases and J 7 bases, leaving 17 bases between the germline ends. In the case of this clonotype: Its antigen is currently unknown.

Genomic DNA, serving as template, underwent TCR beta VDJ and CDR3 profiling. TCRdb re-derived calls from the reads in MiXCR, one entry per CDR3 protein. The sample shows approximately 32,000 distinct CDR3 sequences, approximately 73% of them seen only once. General study points: Sharing between patients and controls was observed for twenty-nine CD8+ CDR3 sequences.

This TCR came from a human donor in good health, serving as a control. Sequenced input: sorted CD4+, CD8+, or CD8+CD57+ T cells (not recorded which) from PBMCs. This rearrangement joins TRBV20-1 to TRBJ2-5, with D possibly being TRBD1 or TRBD2 (5 bases each). The CDR3 coding sequence is TGCAGTGCTAGACAGACAGTCGGGGTTGGGACCCAGTACTTC. Protein product: CSARQTVGVGTQYF.